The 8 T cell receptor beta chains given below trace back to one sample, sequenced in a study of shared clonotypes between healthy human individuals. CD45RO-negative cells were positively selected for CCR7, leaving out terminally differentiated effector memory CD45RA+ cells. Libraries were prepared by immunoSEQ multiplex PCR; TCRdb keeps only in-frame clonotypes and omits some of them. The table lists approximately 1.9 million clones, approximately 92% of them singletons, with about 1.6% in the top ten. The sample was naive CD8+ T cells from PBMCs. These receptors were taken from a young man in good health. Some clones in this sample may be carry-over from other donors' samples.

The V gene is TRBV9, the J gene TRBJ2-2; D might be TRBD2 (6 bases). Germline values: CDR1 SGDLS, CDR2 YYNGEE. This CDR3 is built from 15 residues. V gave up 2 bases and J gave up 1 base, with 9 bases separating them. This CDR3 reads CASSVRDWNTGELFF. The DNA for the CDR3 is TGTGCCAGCAGCGTCCGGGACTGGAACACCGGGGAGCTGTTTTTT.

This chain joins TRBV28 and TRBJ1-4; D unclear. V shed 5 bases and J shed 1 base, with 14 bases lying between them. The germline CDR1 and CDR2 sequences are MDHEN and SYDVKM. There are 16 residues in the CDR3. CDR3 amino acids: CASSRTTLLTNEKLFF. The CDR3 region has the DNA TGTGCCAGCAGTAGAACGACACTCCTAACTAATGAAAAACTGTTTTTT.

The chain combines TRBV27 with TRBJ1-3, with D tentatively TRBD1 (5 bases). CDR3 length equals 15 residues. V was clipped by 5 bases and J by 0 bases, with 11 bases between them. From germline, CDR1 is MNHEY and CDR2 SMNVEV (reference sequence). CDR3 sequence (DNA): TGTGCCAGCAGTCGGGACTGGAGCTCTGGAAACACCATATATTTT. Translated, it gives CASSRDWSSGNTIYF.

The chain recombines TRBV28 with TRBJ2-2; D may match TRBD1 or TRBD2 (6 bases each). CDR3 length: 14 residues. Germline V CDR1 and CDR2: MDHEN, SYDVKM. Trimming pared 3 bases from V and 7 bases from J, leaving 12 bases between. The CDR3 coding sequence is TGTGCCAGCAGTTTGGCCGGGGGCAACGGGGAGCTGTTTTTT. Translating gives CASSLAGGNGELFF.

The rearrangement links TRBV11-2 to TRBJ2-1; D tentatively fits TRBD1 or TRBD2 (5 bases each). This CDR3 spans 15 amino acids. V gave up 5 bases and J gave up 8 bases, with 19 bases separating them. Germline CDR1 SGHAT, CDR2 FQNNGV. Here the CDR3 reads CASSLSIRRDHEQFF. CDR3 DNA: TGTGCCAGCAGCCTCTCAATTCGCCGGGACCATGAGCAGTTCTTC.

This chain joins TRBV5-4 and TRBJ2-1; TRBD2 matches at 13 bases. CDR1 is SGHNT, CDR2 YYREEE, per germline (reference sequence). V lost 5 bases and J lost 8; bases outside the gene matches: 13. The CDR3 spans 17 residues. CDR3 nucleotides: TGTGCCAGCAGGTTTGGGACTAGCGGGATGGGGTTCGATGAGCAGTTCTTC. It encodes CASRFGTSGMGFDEQFF.

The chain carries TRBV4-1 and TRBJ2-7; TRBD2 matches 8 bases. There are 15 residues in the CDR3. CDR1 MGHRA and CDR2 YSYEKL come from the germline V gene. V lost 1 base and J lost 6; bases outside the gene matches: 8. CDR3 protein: CASSQGTGGTFEQYF. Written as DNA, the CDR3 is TGCGCCAGCAGCCAAGGGACGGGAGGGACTTTCGAGCAGTACTTC.

The CDR3 spells CASSPRDIFYGYTF. CDR3 DNA: TGTGCCAGCAGCCCCAGAGACATATTCTATGGCTACACCTTC. This chain uses TRBV7-9 with TRBJ1-2; D not certain. Trimming left V 5 bases short and J 4 bases short, with 14 bases between. Germline assignment: CDR1 SEHNR and CDR2 FQNEAQ (reference sequence). CDR3 length: 14 amino acids. Supplemented by reference TRBV7-9 and TRBJ1-2, the full variable domain reads DTGVSQNPRHKITKRGQNVTFRCDPISEHNRLYWYRQTLGQGPEFLTYFQNEAQLEKSRLLSDRFSAERPKGSFSTLEIQRTEQGDSAMYLCASSPRDIFYGYTFGSGTRLTVV.